This TCR beta chain was identified in a study of breast tumors, draining lymph nodes, adjacent tissues. This clonotype was seen at least ten times. Germline trimming cut 8 bases from V and 5 bases from J; bases unmatched to any gene: 7. The CDR3 is made up of 13 amino acids. Germline V CDR1 and CDR2: MNHEY, SVGAGI. Axillary draining lymph nodes of breast cancer patients supplied the node samples. TCRdb used MiXCR to reprocess the multiplex PCR reads, holding one entry per CDR3 protein. The table has fewer than 250,000 distinct CDR3 sequences, about 30% seen once. The sequenced sample was axillary lymph node tissue. The receptor was isolated from a female donor with breast cancer. Some clones in this sample may be carry-over from other donors' samples. The chain carries TRBV6-5 and TRBJ2-5; 8 positions agree with TRBD1. DNA of the CDR3: TGTGCCAGCCGCAGGACAGGGATTGAGACCCAGTACTTC. Translated, it gives CASRRTGIETQYF.